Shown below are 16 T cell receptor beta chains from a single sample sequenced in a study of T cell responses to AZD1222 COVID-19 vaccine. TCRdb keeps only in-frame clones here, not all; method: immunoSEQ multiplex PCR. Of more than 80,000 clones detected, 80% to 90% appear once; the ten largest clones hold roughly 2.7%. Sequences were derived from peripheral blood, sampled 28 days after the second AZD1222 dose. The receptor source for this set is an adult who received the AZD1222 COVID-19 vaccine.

The CDR3 bases are TGTGCCAGCAGCTTACTCGGTGGTAGCGGGCAAATCTACAATGAGCAGTTCTTC. It encodes CASSLLGGSGQIYNEQFF. The chain joins TRBV7-3 to TRBJ2-1; 7 nucleotides align to TRBD2. The trim removed 2 bases at V and 3 bases at J, leaving 13 bases unmatched. Germline V CDR1 and CDR2: SGHTA, FQGTGA. CDR3 size: 18 residues.

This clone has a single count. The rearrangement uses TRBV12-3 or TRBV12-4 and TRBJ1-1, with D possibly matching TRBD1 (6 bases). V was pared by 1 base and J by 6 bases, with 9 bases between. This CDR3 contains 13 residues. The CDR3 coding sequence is TGTGCCAGCAGTTTAGACAGGGCGGCTGAAGCTTTCTTT. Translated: CASSLDRAAEAFF.

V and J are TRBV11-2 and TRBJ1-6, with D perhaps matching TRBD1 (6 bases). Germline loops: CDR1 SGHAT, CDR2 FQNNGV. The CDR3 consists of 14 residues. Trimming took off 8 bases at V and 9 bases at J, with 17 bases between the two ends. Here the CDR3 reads CASCTGGGGSPLHF. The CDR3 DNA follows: TGTGCCAGCTGCACTGGGGGAGGGGGTTCACCCCTCCACTTT.

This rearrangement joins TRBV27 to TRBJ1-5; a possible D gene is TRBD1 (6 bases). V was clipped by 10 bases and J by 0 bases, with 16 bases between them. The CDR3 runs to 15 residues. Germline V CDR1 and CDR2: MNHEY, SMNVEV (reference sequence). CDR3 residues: CATRAGAYSNQPQHF. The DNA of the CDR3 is TGTGCCACCCGAGCAGGGGCATATAGCAATCAGCCCCAGCATTTT.

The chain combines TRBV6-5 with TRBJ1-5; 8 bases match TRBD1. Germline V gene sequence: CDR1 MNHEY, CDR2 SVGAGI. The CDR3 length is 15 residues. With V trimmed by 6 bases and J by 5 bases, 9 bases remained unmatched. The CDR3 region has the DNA TGTGCCAGCAGATCCGGGACAGGTATGCATCAGCCCCAGCATTTT. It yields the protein CASRSGTGMHQPQHF.

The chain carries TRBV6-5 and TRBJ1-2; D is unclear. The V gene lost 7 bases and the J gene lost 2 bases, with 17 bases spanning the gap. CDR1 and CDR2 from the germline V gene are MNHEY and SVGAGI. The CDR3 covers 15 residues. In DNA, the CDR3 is TGTGCCAGCAAACCCGCTAGGGAGACCAACTATGGCTACACCTTC. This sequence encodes CASKPARETNYGYTF.

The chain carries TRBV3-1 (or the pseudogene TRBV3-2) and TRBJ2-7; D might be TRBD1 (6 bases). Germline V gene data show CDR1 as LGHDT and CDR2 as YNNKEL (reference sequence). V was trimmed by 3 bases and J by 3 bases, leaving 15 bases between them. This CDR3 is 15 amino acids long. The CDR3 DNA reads TGTGCCAGCAGCCAGCTAGTGACAGGACACTACGAGCAGTACTTC. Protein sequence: CASSQLVTGHYEQYF.

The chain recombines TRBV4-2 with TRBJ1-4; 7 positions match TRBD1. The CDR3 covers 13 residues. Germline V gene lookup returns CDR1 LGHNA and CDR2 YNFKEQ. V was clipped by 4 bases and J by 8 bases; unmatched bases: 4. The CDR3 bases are TGTGCCAGCAGCCTGGACAGGAGCGAAAAACTGTTTTTT. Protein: CASSLDRSEKLFF.

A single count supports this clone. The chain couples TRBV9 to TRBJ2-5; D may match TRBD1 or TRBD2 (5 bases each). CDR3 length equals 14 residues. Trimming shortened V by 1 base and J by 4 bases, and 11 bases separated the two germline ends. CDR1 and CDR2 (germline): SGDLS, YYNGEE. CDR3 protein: CASSVRGRGETQYF. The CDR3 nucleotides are TGTGCCAGCAGCGTAAGGGGTCGGGGAGAGACCCAGTACTTC.

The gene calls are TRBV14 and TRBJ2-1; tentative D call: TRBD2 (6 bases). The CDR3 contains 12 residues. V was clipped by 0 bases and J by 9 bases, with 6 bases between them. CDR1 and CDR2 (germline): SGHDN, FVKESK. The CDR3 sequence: CASSQEGGEQFF. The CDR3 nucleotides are TGTGCCAGCAGCCAAGAGGGGGGTGAGCAGTTCTTC.

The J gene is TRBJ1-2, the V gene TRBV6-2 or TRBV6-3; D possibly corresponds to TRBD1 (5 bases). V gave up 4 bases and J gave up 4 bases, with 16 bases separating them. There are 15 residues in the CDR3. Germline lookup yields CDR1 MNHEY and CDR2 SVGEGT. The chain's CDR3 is CASSSPSVGVYGYTF. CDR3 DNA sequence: TGTGCCAGCAGTTCCCCTTCGGTAGGGGTCTATGGCTACACCTTC.

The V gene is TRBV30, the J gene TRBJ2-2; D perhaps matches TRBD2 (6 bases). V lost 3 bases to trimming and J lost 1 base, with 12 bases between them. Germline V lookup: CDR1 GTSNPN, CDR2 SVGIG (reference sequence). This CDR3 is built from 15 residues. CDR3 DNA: TGTGCCTGGAGCAGGGACTCTCTGAACACCGGGGAGCTGTTTTTT. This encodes CAWSRDSLNTGELFF.

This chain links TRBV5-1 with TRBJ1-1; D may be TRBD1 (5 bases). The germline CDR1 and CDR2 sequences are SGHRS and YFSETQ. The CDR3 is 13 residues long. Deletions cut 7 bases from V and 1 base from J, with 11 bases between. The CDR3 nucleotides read TGCGCCAGCGGGGACGAGGGGAACACTGAAGCTTTCTTT. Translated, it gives CASGDEGNTEAFF.

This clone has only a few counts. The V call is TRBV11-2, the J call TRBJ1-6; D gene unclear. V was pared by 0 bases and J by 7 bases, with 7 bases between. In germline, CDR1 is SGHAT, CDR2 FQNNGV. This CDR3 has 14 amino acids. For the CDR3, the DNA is TGTGCCAGCAGCTTAGACTATGCGAATTCACCCCTCCACTTT. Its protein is CASSLDYANSPLHF.

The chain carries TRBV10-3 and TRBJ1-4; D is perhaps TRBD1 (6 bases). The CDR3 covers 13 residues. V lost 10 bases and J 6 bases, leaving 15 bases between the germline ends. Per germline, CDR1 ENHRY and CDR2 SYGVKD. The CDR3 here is CATRVGADEKLFF. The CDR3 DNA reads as TGTGCCACCAGGGTGGGGGCTGATGAAAAACTGTTTTTT.

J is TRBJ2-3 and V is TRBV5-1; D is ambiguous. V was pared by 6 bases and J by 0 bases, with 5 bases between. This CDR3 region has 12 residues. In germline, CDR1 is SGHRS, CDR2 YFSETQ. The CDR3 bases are TGCGCCAGCACTGGCAGCACAGATACGCAGTATTTT. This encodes CASTGSTDTQYF.